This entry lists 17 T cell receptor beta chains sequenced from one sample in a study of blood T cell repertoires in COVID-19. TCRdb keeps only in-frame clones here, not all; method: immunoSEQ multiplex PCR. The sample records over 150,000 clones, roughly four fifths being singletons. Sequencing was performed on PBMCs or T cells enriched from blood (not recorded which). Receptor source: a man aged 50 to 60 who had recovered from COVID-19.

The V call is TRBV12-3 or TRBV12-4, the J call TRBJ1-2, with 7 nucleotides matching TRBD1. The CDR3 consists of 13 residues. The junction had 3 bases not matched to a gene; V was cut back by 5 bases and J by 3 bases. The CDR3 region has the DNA TGTGCCAGCAGTCGCAGGGGGGACTATGGCTACACCTTC. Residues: CASSRRGDYGYTF.

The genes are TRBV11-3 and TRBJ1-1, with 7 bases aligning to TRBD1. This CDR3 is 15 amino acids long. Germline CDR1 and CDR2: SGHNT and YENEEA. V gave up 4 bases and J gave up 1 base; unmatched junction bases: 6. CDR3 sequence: CASSSYWTGNTEAFF. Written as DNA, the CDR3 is TGTGCCAGCAGCTCATACTGGACAGGGAACACTGAAGCTTTCTTT.

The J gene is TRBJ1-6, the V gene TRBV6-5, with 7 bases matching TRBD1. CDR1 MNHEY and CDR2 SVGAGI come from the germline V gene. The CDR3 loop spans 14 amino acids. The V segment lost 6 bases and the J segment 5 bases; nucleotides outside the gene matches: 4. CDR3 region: CASSRGTDNSPLHF. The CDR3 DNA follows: TGTGCCAGCAGCAGGGGGACAGATAATTCACCCCTCCACTTT.

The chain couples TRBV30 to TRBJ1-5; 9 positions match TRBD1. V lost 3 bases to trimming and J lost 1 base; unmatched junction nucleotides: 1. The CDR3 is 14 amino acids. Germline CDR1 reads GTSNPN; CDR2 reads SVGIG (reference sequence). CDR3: CAWRGTGSNQPQHF. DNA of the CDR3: TGTGCCTGGAGGGGGACAGGGAGCAATCAGCCCCAGCATTTT.

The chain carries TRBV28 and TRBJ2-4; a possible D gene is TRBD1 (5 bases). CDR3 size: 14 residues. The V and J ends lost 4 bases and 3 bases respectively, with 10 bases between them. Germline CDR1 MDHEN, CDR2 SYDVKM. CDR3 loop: CASSSGQLKNIQYF. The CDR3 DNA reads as TGTGCCAGCAGTTCCGGACAACTCAAAAACATTCAGTACTTC.

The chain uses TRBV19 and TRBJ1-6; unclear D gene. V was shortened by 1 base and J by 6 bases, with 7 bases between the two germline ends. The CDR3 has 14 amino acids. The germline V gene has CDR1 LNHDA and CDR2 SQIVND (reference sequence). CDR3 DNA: TGTGCCAGTAGTATAGGCAGGCTTAATTCACCCCTCCACTTT. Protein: CASSIGRLNSPLHF.

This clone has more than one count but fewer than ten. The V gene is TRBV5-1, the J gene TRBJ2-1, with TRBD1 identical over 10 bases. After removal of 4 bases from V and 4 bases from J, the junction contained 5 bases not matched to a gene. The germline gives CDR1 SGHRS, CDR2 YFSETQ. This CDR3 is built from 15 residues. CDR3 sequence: CASSIGQGGYNEQFF. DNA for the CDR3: TGCGCCAGCAGCATAGGACAGGGGGGATACAATGAGCAGTTCTTC.

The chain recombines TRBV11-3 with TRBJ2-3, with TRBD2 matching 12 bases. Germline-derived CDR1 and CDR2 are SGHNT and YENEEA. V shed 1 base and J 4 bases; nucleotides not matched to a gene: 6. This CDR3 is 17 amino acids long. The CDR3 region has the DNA TGTGCCAGCAGCTTAGCTAGCGGGGGGGCCGACGCAGATACGCAGTATTTT. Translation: CASSLASGGADADTQYF.

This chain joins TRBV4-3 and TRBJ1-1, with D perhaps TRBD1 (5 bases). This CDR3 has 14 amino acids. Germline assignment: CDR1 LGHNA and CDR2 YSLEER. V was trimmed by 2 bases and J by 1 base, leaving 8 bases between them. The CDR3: CASSQIGGNTEAFF. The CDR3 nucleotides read TGCGCCAGCAGCCAAATCGGGGGGAACACTGAAGCTTTCTTT.

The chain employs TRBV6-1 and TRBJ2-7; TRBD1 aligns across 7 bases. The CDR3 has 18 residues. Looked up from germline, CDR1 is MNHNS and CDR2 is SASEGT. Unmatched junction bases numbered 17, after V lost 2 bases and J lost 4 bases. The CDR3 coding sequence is TGTGCCAGCAGTGAATTCCCGGTGGGTTCAGGGGGTGGGTACGAGCAGTACTTC. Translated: CASSEFPVGSGGGYEQYF.

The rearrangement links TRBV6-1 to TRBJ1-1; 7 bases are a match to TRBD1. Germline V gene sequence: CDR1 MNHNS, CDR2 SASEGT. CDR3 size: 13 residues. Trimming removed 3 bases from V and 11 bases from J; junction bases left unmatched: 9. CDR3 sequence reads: CASSEDRNLGAFF. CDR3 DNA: TGTGCCAGCAGTGAGGACAGGAACCTTGGGGCTTTCTTT.

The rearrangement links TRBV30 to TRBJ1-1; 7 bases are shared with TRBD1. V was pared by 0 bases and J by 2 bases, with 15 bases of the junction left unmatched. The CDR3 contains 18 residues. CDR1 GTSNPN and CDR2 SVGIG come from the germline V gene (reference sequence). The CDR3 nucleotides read TGTGCCTGGAGTGTATTTTGGGACGCCCGAGGGGGCAACACTGAAGCTTTCTTT. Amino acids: CAWSVFWDARGGNTEAFF.

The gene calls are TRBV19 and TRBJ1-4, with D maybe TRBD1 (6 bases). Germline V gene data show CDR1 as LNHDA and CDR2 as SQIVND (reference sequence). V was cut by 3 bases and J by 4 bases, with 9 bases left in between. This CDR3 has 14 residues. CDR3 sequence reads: CASSIQGINEKLFF. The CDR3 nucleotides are TGTGCCAGTAGTATTCAGGGGATTAATGAAAAACTGTTTTTT.

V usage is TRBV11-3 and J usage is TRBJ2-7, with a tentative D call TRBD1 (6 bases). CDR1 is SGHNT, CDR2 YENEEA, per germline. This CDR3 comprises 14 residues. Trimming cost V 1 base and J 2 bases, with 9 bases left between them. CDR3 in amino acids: CASSLAGGPYEQYF. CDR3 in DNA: TGTGCCAGCAGCTTAGCTGGGGGCCCCTACGAGCAGTACTTC.

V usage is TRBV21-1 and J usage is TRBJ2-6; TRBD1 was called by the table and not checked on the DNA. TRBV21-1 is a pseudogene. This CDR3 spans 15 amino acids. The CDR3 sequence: CASSKEDDRGNVLTF. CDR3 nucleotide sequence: TGTGCCAGCAGCAAAGAGGACGACAGGGGGAACGTCCTGACTTTC.

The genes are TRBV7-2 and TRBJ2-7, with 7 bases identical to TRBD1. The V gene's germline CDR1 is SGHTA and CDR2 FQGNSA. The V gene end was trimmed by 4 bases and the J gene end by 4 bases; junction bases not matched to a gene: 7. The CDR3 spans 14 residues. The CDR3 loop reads CASSWGQPSYEQYF. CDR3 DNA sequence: TGTGCCAGCAGCTGGGGACAGCCCTCTTACGAGCAGTACTTC.

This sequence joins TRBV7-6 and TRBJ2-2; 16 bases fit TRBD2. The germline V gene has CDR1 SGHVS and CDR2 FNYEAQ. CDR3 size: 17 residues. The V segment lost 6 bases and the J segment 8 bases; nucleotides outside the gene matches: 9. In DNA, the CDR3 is TGTGCCAGCAGACACCCCGGGACTAGCGGGGGGGCTGGGGAGCTGTTTTTT. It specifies CASRHPGTSGGAGELFF. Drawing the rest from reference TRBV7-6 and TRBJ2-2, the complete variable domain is GAGVSQSPRYKVTKRGQDVALRCDPISGHVSLYWYRQALGQGPEFLTYFNYEAQQDKSGLPNDRFSAERPEGSISTLTIQRTEQRDSAMYRCASRHPGTSGGAGELFFGEGSRLTVL.